This TCR beta chain is drawn from a study of blood T cells in healthy people across ages. This CDR3 has 15 residues. Germline assignment: CDR1 KGHDR and CDR2 SFDVKD. With a J-beta primer mix and a sample-barcoded 5' primer, a second PCR ran about 7 to 11 cycles. Researchers report that a template-switch adaptor with 12 random nucleotides tagged each cDNA molecule. MiXCR, applied by TCRdb to the 5' RACE reads, yields one record per CDR3 protein. In the table there are about 780,000 distinct CDR3 sequences, under 30% of which are singletons. Individuals who donated were healthy Caucasians from Russia aged about 6 to 95. In the case of this clonotype: The junction shows a germline mismatch at one end, possibly a read error.

The data also belong to a second study, concerning T cells of mothers and their children. That publication notes: Related and unrelated pairs show similar shaping of TCR recombination output by thymic selection.

The material sequenced was blood. V usage is TRBV24-1 and J usage is TRBJ2-3, with D tentatively TRBD1 (6 bases). This clonotype was obtained from a boy aged 5-17 years in good health. The CDR3 DNA reads TGTGCCACCAGTTCCACACAGGGCTCCACAGATATGCAGTATTTT. Encoded protein: CATSSTQGSTDMQYF.